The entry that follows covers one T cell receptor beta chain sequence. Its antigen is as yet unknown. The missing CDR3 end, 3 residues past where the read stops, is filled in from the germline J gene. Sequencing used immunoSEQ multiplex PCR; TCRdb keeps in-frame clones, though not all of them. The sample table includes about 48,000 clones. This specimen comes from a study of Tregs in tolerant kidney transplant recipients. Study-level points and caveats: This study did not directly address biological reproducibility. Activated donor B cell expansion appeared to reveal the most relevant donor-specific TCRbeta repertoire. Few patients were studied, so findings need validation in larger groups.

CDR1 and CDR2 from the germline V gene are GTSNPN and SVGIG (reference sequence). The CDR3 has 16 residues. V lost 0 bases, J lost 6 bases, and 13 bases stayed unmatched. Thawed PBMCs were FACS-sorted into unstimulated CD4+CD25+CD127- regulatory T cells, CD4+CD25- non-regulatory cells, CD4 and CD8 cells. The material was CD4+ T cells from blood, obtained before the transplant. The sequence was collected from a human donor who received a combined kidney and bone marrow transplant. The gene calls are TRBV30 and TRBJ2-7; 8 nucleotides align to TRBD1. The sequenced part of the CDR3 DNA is TGTGCCTGGAGTGTTAGGGAGACAGGGGCAGTAGGCGAG. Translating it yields CAWSVRETGAVGE. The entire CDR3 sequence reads CAWSVRETGAVGEQYF.